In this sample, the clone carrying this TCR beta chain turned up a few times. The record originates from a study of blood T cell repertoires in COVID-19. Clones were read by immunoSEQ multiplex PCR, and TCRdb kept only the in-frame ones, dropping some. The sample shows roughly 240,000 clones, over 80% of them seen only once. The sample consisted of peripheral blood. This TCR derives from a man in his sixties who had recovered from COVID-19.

The CDR3 protein is CASSHTRGSTDTQYF. The DNA for the CDR3 is TGTGCCAGCAGCCATACTAGGGGGAGCACAGATACGCAGTATTTT. The gene calls are TRBV25-1 and TRBJ2-3; the D gene is possibly TRBD1 (6 bases). CDR1 MGHDK and CDR2 SYGVNS come from the germline V gene. The CDR3 is 15 amino acids. Deletions cut 6 bases from V and 0 bases from J, with 13 bases between.